This T cell receptor (beta chain) was documented in a study of OX40 agonist ivuxolimab in advanced cancers. The data were produced by immunoSEQ multiplex PCR, yet TCRdb's version contains in-frame clones alone and is incomplete. The table includes about 100,000 clones, roughly 88% detected once. CDR3 length equals 15 residues. V was clipped by 5 bases and J by 5 bases; unmatched bases: 4. Germline V gene sequence: CDR1 MNHNY, CDR2 SVGAGI (reference sequence). The TCR was taken from an adult with an advanced solid tumor such as melanoma, head and neck, liver or kidney cancer. The material was CD4+ or CD8+ T cells sorted from blood, obtained in a trial of the OX40 agonist ivuxolimab. The chain links TRBV6-6 to TRBJ2-2, with TRBD1 matching 11 bases. The CDR3 DNA sequence: TGTGCCAGCAGTCCTGGGACAGGGGGGACCGGGGAGCTGTTTTTT. Translating it yields CASSPGTGGTGELFF.